This T cell receptor (beta chain) was profiled in a study of T cells in Graves' hyperthyroidism and ophthalmopathy. Germline CDR1 MDHEN, CDR2 SYDVKM. V lost 3 bases and J lost 2, with 15 bases in between. CDR3 length: 16 residues. Worth noting for this clonotype: The antigen is unknown.

Study-level points and caveats: Ophthalmopathy and stable hyperthyroidism were separated by a 13 V-J model. Researchers found most expanded thyroid clonotypes above 0.001 in blood as well.

Researchers amplified the TCR beta CDR3 regions from RNA transcripts. The primer set for the first-round RT-PCR of the TCR CDR3 was HTBI. TCRdb processed the multiplex PCR reads anew with MiXCR; each CDR3 protein has one entry. The sample has hundreds of thousands of distinct CDR3 sequences; 22% are singletons. The sequencing sample was made of blood. The receptor was isolated from an older woman with Graves' ophthalmopathy. This sequence joins TRBV28 and TRBJ2-3, with a weak D call TRBD2 (7 bases). The CDR3 loop is CASSFSSGQYTDTQYF. The CDR3 DNA sequence: TGTGCCAGCAGTTTTTCTAGCGGACAGTACACAGATACGCAGTATTTT. Complete variable domain (other parts from reference TRBV28 and TRBJ2-3): DVKVTQSSRYLVKRTGEKVFLECVQDMDHENMFWYRQDPGLGLRLIYFSYDVKMKEKGDIPEGYSVSREKKERFSLILESASTNQTSMYLCASSFSSGQYTDTQYFGPGTRLTVL.